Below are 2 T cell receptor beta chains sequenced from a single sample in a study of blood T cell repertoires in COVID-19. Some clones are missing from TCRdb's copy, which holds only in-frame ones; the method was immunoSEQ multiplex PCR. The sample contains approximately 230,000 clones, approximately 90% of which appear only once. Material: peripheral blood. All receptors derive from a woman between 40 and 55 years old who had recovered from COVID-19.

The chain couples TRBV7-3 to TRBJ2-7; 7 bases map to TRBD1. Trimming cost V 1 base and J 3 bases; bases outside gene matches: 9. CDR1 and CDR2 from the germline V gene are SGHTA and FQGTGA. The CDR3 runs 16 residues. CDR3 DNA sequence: TGTGCCAGCAGCTTAAAGGGCGACAGGGCTAACTACGAGCAGTACTTC. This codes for CASSLKGDRANYEQYF.

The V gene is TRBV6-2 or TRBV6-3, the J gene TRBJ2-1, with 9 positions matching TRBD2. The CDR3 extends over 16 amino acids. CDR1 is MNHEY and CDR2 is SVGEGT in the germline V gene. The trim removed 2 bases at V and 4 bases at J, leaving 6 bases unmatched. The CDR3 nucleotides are TGTGCCAGCAGTTACCCCCTAGCGGGATTATACAATGAGCAGTTCTTC. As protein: CASSYPLAGLYNEQFF.